Presented here are 9 T cell receptor beta chains from one specimen sequenced in a study of cytomegalovirus exposure and HLA in healthy donors. PCR involved 60 Vbeta and 13 Jbeta primers. Data came from immunoSEQ multiplex PCR; TCRdb stores just in-frame clones and leaves some out. Of about 73,000 clones listed, about two thirds are singletons. The sample comprised PBMCs. The origin of the receptors is a woman in her forties or fifties in good health and CMV-seropositive.

This clone was seen a handful of times. One junction end disagrees with the germline gene, perhaps due to a read error. The rearrangement joins TRBV30 to TRBJ2-1, with a possible D match to TRBD1 (5 bases). Germline CDR1 reads GTSNPN; CDR2 reads SVGIG (reference sequence). The CDR3 contains 13 residues. This chain's CDR3 is CAWSVGLLNGQFF. In nucleotides, the CDR3 is TGTGCCTGGAGTGTGGGGCTTCTGAATGGGCAGTTCTTC.

As DNA, the CDR3 is TGTGCCAGCAGCTCGCCGGGACAGGAAAAACTGTTTTTT. Translating it yields CASSSPGQEKLFF. The chain combines TRBV7-9 with TRBJ1-4; 7 bases map to TRBD1. Germline V lookup: CDR1 SEHNR, CDR2 FQNEAQ (reference sequence). CDR3 length: 13 amino acids. J was trimmed by 8 bases and V by 4 bases; bases with no gene match: 4.

The sample holds a few counts of this clone. The chain links TRBV9 to TRBJ2-2, with 12 bases fitting TRBD2. J gave up 6 bases and V 2 bases, and 2 bases lay outside the gene matches. CDR1 is SGDLS, CDR2 YYNGEE, per germline. The CDR3 totals 15 residues. The CDR3 loop reads CASSVPSGGAGELFF. The DNA of the CDR3 is TGTGCCAGCAGCGTTCCTAGCGGGGGGGCCGGGGAGCTGTTTTTT.

With respect to this clone: The same CDR3 also results from other DNA sequences found in this sample. The chain couples TRBV5-1 to TRBJ1-4; 7 nucleotides agree with TRBD1. The length of the CDR3 is 14 residues. Germline CDR1 SGHRS, CDR2 YFSETQ. The J segment lost 10 bases and the V segment lost 0 bases, leaving 6 bases of the junction unmatched. CDR3 nucleotides: TGCGCCAGCAGCTTGGGGGCTGCAGGGGGAAAACTGTTTTTT. This codes for CASSLGAAGGKLFF.

This chain links TRBV30 with TRBJ2-3; D is unclear. This CDR3 contains 15 residues. Between the trimmed V and J ends, which lost 0 bases and 0 bases, there was a span of 10 bases. Germline CDR1 GTSNPN, CDR2 SVGIG (reference sequence). This chain's CDR3 is CAWSVRITSTDTQYF. The CDR3 bases are TGTGCCTGGAGTGTGAGGATTACTAGCACAGATACGCAGTATTTT.

Written as DNA, the CDR3 is TGTGCCAGCAGGGGGAGTGGGGTTAACACTGAAGCTTTCTTT. This translates into CASRGSGVNTEAFF. The rearrangement joins TRBV27 to TRBJ1-1; D is ambiguous. Germline values: CDR1 MNHEY, CDR2 SMNVEV (reference sequence). CDR3 length: 14 residues. The V end lost 6 bases, the J end lost 2 bases, and 13 bases lay between the germline ends.

This clone has more than one count but fewer than ten. The V and J genes are TRBV7-9 and TRBJ2-6; 13 nucleotides agree with TRBD2. Per germline, CDR1 SEHNR and CDR2 FQNEAQ (reference sequence). This CDR3 is 18 amino acids long. V lost 1 base to trimming and J lost 2 bases; unmatched junction nucleotides: 2. The CDR3 loop reads CASSLGTSGGAGANVLTF. In nucleotides, the CDR3 is TGTGCCAGCAGCTTAGGGACTAGCGGGGGAGCTGGGGCCAACGTCCTGACTTTC.

The chain couples TRBV28 to TRBJ1-6, with TRBD1 as a possible D gene (5 bases). V lost 6 bases to trimming and J lost 7 bases, with 7 bases between them. CDR1 and CDR2 (germline): MDHEN, SYDVKM. CDR3 length: 12 amino acids. The CDR3 DNA reads TGTGCCAGCAGGGGGCAGAATTCACCCCTCCACTTT. As protein: CASRGQNSPLHF.

The chain employs TRBV11-2 and TRBJ2-7; 11 bases agree with TRBD1. The V and J ends lost 5 bases and 3 bases, in that order; junction bases with no gene match: 6. CDR3 length: 15 amino acids. Germline CDR1 reads SGHAT; CDR2 reads FQNNGV. The CDR3 loop is CASSAGTGGGYEQYV. The CDR3 DNA reads as TGTGCCAGCAGCGCTGGGACAGGGGGGGGCTACGAGCAGTACGTC.